This T cell receptor beta chain appears in the sequencing data of a study of identical twins. TCRdb used MiXCR to reprocess the 5' RACE reads, holding one entry per CDR3 protein. The table shows 500,000 to 550,000 distinct CDR3 sequences, with around 24% occurring only once. Germline CDR1 is LNHNV and CDR2 is YYDKDF (reference sequence). The CDR3 length is 15 residues. V was cut by 0 bases and J by 2 bases, with 11 bases left in between. A further study also used this sample, focusing on yellow fever vaccine responses in identical twins.

Sequencing input: CD4+ T cells sorted from blood. The gene calls are TRBV15 and TRBJ2-7, with D tentatively TRBD1 (6 bases). The receptor's source is a woman younger than 30 in good health. The CDR3 spells CATSRDSGDAYEQYF. CDR3 in DNA: TGTGCCACCAGCAGAGATTCAGGGGACGCCTACGAGCAGTACTTC. The whole variable domain, filled in from reference TRBV15 and TRBJ2-7, reads DAMVIQNPRYQVTQFGKPVTLSCSQTLNHNVMYWYQQKSSQAPKLLFHYYDKDFNNEADTPDNFQSRRPNTSFCFLDIRSPGLGDTAMYLCATSRDSGDAYEQYFGPGTRLTVT.